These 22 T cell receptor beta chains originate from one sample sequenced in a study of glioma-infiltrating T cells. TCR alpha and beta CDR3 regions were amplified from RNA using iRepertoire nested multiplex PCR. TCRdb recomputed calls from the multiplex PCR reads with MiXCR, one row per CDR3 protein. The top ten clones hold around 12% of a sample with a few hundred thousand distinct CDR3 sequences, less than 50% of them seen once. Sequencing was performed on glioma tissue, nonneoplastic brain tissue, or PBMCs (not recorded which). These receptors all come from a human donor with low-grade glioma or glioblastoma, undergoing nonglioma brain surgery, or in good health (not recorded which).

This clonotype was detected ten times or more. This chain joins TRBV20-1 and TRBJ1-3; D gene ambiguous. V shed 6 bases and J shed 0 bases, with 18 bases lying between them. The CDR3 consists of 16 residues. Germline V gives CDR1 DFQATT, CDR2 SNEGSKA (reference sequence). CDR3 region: CSATSGPLGSGNTIYF. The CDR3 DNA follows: TGCAGTGCGACCTCCGGGCCCTTGGGCTCTGGAAACACCATATATTTT.

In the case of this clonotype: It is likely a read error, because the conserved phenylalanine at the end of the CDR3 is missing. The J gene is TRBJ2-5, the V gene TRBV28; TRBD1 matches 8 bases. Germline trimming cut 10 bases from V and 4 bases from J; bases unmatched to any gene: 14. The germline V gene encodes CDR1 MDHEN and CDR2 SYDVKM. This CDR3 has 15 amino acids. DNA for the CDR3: TGTGCCACTACGCGGACAGGGCGGAGGGCAGAGACCCAGTACTCC. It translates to CATTRTGRRAETQYS.

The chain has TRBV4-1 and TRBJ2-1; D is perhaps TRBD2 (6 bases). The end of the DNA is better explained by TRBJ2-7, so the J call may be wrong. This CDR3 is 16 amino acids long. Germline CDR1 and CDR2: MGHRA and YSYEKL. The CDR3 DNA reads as TGCGCCAGCAGCCAAACCCACGGGACTCTAGCCTACGAGCAGTACTTC. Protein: CASSQTHGTLAYEQYF.

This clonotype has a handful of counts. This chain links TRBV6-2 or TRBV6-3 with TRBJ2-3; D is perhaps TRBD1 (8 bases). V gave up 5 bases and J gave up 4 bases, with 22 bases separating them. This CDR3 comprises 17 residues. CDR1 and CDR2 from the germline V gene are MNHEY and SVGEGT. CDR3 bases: TGTGCCAGCAGTATACTTTCGACAGGGGAGGGCGCAGATACGCAGTATTTT. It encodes CASSILSTGEGADTQYF.

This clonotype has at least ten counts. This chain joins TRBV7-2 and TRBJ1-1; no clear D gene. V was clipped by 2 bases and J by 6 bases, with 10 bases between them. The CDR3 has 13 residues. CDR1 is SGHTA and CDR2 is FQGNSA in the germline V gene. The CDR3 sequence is CASSLRQLAEAFF. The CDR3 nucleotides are TGTGCCAGCAGCTTAAGGCAGCTTGCTGAAGCTTTCTTT. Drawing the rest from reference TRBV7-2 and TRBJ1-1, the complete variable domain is GAGVSQSPSNKVTEKGKDVELRCDPISGHTALYWYRQSLGQGLEFLIYFQGNSAPDKSGLPSDRFSAERTGGSVSTLTIQRTQQEDSAVYLCASSLRQLAEAFFGQGTRLTVV.

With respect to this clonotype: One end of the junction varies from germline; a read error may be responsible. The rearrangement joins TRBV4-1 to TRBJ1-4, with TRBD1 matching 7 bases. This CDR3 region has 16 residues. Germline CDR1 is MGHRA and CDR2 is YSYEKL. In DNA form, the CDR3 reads TGCGTCAGCAGCCATGGAACAGGGGTTGGTGATGAAAAACTGTTTTTT. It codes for CVSSHGTGVGDEKLFF.

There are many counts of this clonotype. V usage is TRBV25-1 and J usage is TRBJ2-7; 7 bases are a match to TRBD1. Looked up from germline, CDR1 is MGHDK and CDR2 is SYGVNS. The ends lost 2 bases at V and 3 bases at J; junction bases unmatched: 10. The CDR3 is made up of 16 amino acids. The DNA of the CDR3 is TGTGCCAGCAGTGAACCCGGTGGGACAGAACTCTACGAGCAGTACTTC. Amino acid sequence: CASSEPGGTELYEQYF.

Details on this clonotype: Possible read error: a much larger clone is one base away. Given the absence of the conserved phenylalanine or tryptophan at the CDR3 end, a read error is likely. The CDR3 loop is CASSLGQGEAFL. CDR3 sequence (DNA): TGTGCCAGCAGTTTGGGACAGGGTGAAGCTTTCCTT. This sequence joins TRBV6-9 and TRBJ1-1, with TRBD1 matching over 9 bases. Germline-derived CDR1 and CDR2 are MNHGY and SVAAGI. The CDR3 length is 12 residues. V shed 4 bases and J 7 bases; nucleotides not matched to a gene: 1.

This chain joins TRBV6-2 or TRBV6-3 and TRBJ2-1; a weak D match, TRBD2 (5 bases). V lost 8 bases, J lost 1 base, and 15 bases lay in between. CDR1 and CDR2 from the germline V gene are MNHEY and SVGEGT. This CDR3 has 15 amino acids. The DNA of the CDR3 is TGTGCCAGCTCACCACGAAGCGGTTCCTACAATGAGCAGTTCTTC. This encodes CASSPRSGSYNEQFF.

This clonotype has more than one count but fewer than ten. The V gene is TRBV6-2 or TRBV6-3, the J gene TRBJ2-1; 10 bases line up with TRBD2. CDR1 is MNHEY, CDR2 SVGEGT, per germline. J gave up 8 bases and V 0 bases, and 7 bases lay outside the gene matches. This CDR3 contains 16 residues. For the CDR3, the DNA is TGTGCCAGCAGTTACTCTCCTAGCGGGAGAGTGTATGAGCAGTTCTTC. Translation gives CASSYSPSGRVYEQFF.

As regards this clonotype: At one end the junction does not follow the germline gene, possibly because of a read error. CDR3 amino acids: CAGSPGPAREQYF. CDR3 DNA: TGTGCCGGCAGTCCTGGACCTGCTCGAGAGCAGTACTTC. The chain is built from TRBV27 and TRBJ2-7; D call uncertain. CDR1 and CDR2 from the germline V gene are MNHEY and SMNVEV (reference sequence). The CDR3 has 13 residues.

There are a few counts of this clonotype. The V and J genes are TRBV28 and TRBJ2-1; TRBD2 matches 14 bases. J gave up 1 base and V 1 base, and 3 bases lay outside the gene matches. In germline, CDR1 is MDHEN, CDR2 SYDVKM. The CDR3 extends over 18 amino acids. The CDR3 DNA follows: TGTGCCAGCAGTTTATCCCGGACTAGCGGGGGGTCCTACAATGAGCAGTTCTTC. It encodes CASSLSRTSGGSYNEQFF.

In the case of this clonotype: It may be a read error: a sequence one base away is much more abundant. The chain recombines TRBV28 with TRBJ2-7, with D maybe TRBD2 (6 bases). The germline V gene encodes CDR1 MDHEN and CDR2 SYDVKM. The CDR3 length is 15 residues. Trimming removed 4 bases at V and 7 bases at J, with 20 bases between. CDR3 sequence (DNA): TGTGCCAGCAGTTATAGCGGCCCCTCCTACAATGAGCAGTACTTC. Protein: CASSYSGPSYNEQYF. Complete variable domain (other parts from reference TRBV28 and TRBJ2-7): DVKVTQSSRYLVKRTGEKVFLECVQDMDHENMFWYRQDPGLGLRLIYFSYDVKMKEKGDIPEGYSVSREKKERFSLILESASTNQTSMYLCASSYSGPSYNEQYFGPGTRLTVT.

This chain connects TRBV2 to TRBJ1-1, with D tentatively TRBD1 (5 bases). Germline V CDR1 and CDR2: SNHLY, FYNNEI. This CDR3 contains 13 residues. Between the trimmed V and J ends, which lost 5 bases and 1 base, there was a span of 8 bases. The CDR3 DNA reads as TGTGCCAGCAGTACAGGAGAGAACACTGAAGCTTTCTTT. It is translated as CASSTGENTEAFF.

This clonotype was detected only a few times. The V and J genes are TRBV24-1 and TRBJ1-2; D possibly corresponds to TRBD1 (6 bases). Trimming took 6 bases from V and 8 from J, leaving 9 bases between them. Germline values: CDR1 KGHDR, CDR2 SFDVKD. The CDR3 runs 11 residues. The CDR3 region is CATSSGVGYTF. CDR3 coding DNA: TGTGCCACCAGTTCAGGGGTCGGCTACACCTTC.

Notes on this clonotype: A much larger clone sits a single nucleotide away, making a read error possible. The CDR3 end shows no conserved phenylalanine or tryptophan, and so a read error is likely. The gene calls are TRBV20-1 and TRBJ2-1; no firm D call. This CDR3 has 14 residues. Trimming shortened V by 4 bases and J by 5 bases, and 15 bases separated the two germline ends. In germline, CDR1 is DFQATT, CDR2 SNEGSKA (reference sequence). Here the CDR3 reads CSAIPTEDHNEQFL. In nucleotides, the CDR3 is TGCAGTGCTATCCCGACTGAGGACCACAATGAGCAGTTCCTC.

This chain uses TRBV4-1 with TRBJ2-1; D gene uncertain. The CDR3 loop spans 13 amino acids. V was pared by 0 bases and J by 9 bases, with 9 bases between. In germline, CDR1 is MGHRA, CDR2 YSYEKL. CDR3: CASSQERLAEQFF. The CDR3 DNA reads TGCGCCAGCAGCCAAGAGAGACTTGCTGAGCAGTTCTTC.

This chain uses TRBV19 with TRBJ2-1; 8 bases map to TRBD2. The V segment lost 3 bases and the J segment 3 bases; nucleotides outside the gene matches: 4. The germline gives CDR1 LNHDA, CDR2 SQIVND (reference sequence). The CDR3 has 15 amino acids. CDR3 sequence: CASSIGLAGYNEQFF. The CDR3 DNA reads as TGTGCCAGTAGTATCGGGCTAGCGGGCTACAATGAGCAGTTCTTC.

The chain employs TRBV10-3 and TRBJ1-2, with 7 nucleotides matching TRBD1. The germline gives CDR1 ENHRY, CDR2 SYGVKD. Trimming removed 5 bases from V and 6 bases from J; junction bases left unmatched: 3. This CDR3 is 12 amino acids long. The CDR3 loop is CAISSRGNGYTF. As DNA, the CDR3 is TGTGCCATCAGTTCCAGGGGGAATGGCTACACCTTC.

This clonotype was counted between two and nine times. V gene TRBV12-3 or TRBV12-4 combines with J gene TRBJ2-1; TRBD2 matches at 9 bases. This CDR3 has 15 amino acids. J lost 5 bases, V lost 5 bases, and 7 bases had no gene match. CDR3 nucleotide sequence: TGTGCCAGCAGTGAAGCGGGACTAGCAGACAATGAGCAGTTCTTC. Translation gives CASSEAGLADNEQFF.

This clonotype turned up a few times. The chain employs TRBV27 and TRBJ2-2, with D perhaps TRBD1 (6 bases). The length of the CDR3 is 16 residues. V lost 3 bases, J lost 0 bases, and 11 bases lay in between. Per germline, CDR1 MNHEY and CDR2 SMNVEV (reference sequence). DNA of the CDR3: TGTGCCAGCAGTTTTACAGGGTTCGCGAACACCGGGGAGCTGTTTTTT. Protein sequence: CASSFTGFANTGELFF.

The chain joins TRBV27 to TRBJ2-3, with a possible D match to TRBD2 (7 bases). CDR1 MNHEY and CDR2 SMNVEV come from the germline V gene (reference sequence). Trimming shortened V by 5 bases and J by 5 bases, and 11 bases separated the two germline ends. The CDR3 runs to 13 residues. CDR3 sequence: CASSNREGDTQYF. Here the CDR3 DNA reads TGTGCCAGCAGTAACAGGGAGGGAGATACGCAGTATTTT.